This T cell receptor (beta chain) was profiled in a study of T cell repertoires in cytomegalovirus infection. Overall study: Carrying CMV and the relevant HLA type showed in public TCR beta signatures. Study conclusions and caveats: CMV-specific HLA-C-restricted TCR beta clonotypes dominated the ex vivo response. Summed public TCR beta family frequency identified CMV carriers bearing the relevant HLA.

This clonotype was seen at least ten times. Its antigen is not identified. TCRdb ran MiXCR on the reads and lists one entry per CDR3 protein. The data hold approximately 490,000 distinct CDR3 sequences, with about 11% observed a single time. Looked up from germline, CDR1 is SNHLY and CDR2 is FYNNEI. J gave up 0 bases and V 7 bases, and 15 bases lay outside the gene matches. This CDR3 has 17 residues. The V and J genes are TRBV2 and TRBJ2-7, with 7 positions matching TRBD2. The sequencing sample was made of PBMCs. The source is a human donor in good health (CMV status not recorded). Some clones in this sample may be carry-over from other donors' samples. DNA of the CDR3: TGTGCCAGCATAGCCTCCCGGACCGGGACTATCTCCTACGAGCAGTACTTC. Protein product: CASIASRTGTISYEQYF.